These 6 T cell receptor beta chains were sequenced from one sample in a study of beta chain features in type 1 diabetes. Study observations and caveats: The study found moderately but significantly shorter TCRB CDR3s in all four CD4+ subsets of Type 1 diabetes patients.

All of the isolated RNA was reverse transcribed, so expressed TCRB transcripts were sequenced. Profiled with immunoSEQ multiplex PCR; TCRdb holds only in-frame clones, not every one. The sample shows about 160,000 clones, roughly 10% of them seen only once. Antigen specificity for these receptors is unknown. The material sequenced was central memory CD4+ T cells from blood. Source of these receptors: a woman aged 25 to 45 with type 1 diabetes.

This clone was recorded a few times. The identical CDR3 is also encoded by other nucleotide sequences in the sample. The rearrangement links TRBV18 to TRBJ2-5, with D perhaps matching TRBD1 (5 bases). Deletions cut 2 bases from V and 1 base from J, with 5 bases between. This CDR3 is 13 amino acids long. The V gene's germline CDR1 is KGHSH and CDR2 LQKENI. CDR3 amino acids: CASSPRGQETQYF. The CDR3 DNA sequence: TGTGCCAGCTCACCAAGGGGCCAAGAGACCCAGTACTTC.

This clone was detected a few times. CDR3 coding DNA: TGTGCCAGCAGCCCCCTGGGGGGAAGAGGCTACACCTTC. This encodes CASSPLGGRGYTF. J is TRBJ1-2 and V is TRBV7-3, with D possibly being TRBD1 (5 bases). Trimming left V 5 bases short and J 8 bases short, with 15 bases between. CDR1 and CDR2 (germline): SGHTA, FQGTGA. The CDR3 length is 13 residues.

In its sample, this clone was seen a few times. In DNA, the CDR3 is TGTGCCAGCAGCTCCCATAGCGGGAGGGCCGCCGGGGAGCTGTTTTTT. Protein: CASSSHSGRAAGELFF. The chain links TRBV7-3 to TRBJ2-2, with 11 bases aligning to TRBD2. The V gene's germline CDR1 is SGHTA and CDR2 FQGTGA. The CDR3 covers 16 residues. Trimming at V came to 4 bases and at J to 6 bases, leaving 7 bases not matched to a gene. The complete variable domain, with remaining parts taken from reference TRBV7-3 and TRBJ2-2, reads GAGVSQTPSNKVTEKGKYVELRCDPISGHTALYWYRQSLGQGPEFLIYFQGTGAADDSGLPNDRFFAVRPEGSVSTLKIQRTERGDSAVYLCASSSHSGRAAGELFFGEGSRLTVL.

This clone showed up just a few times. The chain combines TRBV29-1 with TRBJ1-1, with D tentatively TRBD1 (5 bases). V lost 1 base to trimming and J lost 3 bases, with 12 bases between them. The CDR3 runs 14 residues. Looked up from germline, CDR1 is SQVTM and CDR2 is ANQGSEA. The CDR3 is CSVEGAGRDTEAFF. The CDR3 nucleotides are TGCAGCGTTGAAGGCGCAGGGAGGGACACTGAAGCTTTCTTT.

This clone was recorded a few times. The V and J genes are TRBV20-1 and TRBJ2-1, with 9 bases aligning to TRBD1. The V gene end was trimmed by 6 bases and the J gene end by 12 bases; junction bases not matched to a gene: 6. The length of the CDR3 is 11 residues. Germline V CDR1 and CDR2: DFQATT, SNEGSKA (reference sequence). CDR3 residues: CSAGQGRGQFF. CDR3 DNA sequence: TGCAGTGCGGGACAGGGAAGGGGGCAGTTCTTC.

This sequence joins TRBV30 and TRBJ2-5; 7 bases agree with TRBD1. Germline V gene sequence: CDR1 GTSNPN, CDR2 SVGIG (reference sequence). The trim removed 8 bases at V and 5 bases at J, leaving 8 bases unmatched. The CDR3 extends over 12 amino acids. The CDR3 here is CALGGAGETQYF. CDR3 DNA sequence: TGTGCCCTAGGGGGCGCGGGCGAGACCCAGTACTTC.